This TCR beta chain stems from a study of blood T cell repertoires in COVID-19. Study as a whole: COVID-19 samples from acute and convalescent phases originated in the United States, Italy and Spain.

Losses at the gene ends were 3 bases for V and 0 bases for J; bases not matched to a gene: 2. The CDR3 extends over 15 amino acids. Germline values: CDR1 KGHSH, CDR2 LQKENI. Per the original data handling: Amplification of reference gene primers was used by the study to estimate nucleated cell counts. Sequencing used immunoSEQ multiplex PCR; TCRdb keeps in-frame clones, though not all of them. That table is the source of V, J and clone size, and D and trimming were worked out from the DNA. The repertoire holds more than 75,000 clones, with about 91% as singletons. Sample: peripheral blood. This receptor was taken from a woman between 65 and 79 years old with acute or convalescent COVID-19. The chain combines TRBV18 with TRBJ2-7, with 10 bases that match TRBD1. The CDR3 protein is CASSPRTGGSYEQYF. The CDR3 bases are TGTGCCAGCTCACCTCGGACAGGGGGCTCCTACGAGCAGTACTTC. The full variable domain, its missing parts supplied by reference TRBV18 and TRBJ2-7, is NAGVMQNPRHLVRRRGQEARLRCSPMKGHSHVYWYRQLPEEGLKFMVYLQKENIIDESGMPKERFSAEFPKEGPSILRIQQVVRGDSAAYFCASSPRTGGSYEQYFGPGTRLTVT.